The clone carrying this T cell receptor (beta chain) was seen ten or more times. iRepertoire HTBI primers and Arm-PCR of CDR3 regions built TCR beta libraries. TCRdb re-analysed the multiplex PCR reads in MiXCR, keeping a single row per CDR3 protein. The table lists more than 400,000 distinct CDR3 sequences, around 15% of them singletons, with over 8.5% in the top ten. The sample comes from a study of regulatory T cells in long-lasting Graves disease. As to time point: newly diagnosed GD, antithyroid drugs for less than 3 months. The TCR library was prepared using RNA isolated from PBMCs. Deletions cut 0 bases from V and 3 bases from J, with 8 bases between. The length of the CDR3 is 14 residues. Germline CDR1 and CDR2: LGHDT and YNNKEL (reference sequence). The same data also went into a second study, on T cells in Graves' hyperthyroidism and ophthalmopathy. That paper notes: Blood also contained most expanded thyroid clonotypes above 0.001.

This chain joins TRBV3-1 and TRBJ1-1; D gene unclear. The sequenced sample was peripheral blood mononuclear cells (PBMCs), obtained at new diagnosis, from a patient treated with antithyroid drugs. The TCR comes from a woman in her twenties or thirties with Graves disease. The CDR3 sequence is CASSQEGRYTEAFF. CDR3 DNA: TGTGCCAGCAGCCAAGAAGGGAGGTACACTGAAGCTTTCTTT.